The subject of this entry is one TCR beta chain. The record originates from a study of blood T cell repertoires in COVID-19. CDR3 length: 14 amino acids. The germline V gene encodes CDR1 SGHTA and CDR2 FQGNSA. Trimming took off 0 bases at V and 4 bases at J, with 9 bases between the two ends. The repertoire was sequenced with immunoSEQ multiplex PCR; TCRdb's copy has only in-frame clones and lacks some. The data hold roughly 92,000 clones, with around nine tenths observed a single time. This clonotype originated in an elderly woman with acute or convalescent COVID-19. The chain uses TRBV7-2 and TRBJ1-1, with D possibly TRBD1 on 6 matching bases. Sequencing used peripheral blood. The CDR3 reads CASSLAQGTTEAFF. The CDR3 nucleotides are TGTGCCAGCAGCTTAGCGCAGGGGACCACTGAAGCTTTCTTT.